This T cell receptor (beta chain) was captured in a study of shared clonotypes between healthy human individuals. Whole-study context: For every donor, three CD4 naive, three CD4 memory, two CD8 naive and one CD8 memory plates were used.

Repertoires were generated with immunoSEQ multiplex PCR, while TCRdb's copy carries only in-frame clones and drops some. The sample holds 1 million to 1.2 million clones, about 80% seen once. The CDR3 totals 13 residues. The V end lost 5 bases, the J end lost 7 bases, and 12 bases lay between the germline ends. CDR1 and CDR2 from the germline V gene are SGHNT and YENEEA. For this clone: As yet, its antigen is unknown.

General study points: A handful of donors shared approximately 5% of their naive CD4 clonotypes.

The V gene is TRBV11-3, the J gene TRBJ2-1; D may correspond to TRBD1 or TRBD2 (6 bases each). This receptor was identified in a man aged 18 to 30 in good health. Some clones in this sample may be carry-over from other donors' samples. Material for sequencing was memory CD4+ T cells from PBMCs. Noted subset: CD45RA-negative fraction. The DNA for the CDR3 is TGTGCCAGCAGCGAAGGGGGACTGAATGAGCAGTTCTTC. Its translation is CASSEGGLNEQFF.